This T cell receptor beta chain was recovered during a study of T cells after yellow fever vaccination. Study overall: Low-cell-number fractions were prepared with SMART-Seq v4 Ultra Low Input. General observations from the study: The study re-detected most primary-vaccination clones after the booster (about 96% CD4, around 89% CD8).

Production of TCR cDNA was by 5'RACE template switching, which also added a universal primer site and UMIs. TCRdb called the 5' RACE reads again in MiXCR, with one record for every CDR3 protein. The data hold about 550,000 distinct CDR3 sequences, with roughly a fifth observed a single time. Concerning this clonotype: Its antigen is not identified.

With 5 bases removed from V and 11 bases from J, the gap between germline ends came to 22 bases. The CDR3 is made up of 15 amino acids. Germline-derived CDR1 and CDR2 are MNHEY and SVGAGI. The source was PBMCs, collected 15 days after the yellow fever booster vaccination. The clonotype was recovered from a man aged 30 to 45 who received the YFV17D yellow fever vaccine. V usage is TRBV6-5 and J usage is TRBJ2-1, with D unclear. This CDR3 reads CASSQLVRLIEKQFF. The CDR3 DNA reads TGTGCCAGCAGTCAACTCGTCCGGCTTATTGAGAAGCAGTTCTTC.